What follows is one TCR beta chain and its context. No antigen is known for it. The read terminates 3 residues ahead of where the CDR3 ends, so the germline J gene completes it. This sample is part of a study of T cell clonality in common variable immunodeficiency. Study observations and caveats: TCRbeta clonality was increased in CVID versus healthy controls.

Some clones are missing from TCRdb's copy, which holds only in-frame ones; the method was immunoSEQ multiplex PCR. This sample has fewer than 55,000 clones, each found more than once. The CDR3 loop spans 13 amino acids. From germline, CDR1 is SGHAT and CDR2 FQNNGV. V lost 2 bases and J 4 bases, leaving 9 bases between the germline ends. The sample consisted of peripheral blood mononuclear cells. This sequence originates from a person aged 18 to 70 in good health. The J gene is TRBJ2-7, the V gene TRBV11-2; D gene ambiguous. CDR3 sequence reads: CASSLRSQYEQYF. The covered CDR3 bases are TGTGCCAGCAGCTTACGGTCGCAATACGAG.